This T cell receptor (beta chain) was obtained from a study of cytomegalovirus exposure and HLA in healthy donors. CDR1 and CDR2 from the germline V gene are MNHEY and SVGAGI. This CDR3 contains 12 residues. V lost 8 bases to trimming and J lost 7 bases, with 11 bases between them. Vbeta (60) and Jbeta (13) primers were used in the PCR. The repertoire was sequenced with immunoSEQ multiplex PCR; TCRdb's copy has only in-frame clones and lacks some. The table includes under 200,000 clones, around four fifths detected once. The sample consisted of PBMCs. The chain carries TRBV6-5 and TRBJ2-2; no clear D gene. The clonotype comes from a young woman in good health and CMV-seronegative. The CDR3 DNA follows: TGTGCCAGCGCTCGCGAGGTCGGGGAGCTGTTTTTT. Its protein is CASAREVGELFF.